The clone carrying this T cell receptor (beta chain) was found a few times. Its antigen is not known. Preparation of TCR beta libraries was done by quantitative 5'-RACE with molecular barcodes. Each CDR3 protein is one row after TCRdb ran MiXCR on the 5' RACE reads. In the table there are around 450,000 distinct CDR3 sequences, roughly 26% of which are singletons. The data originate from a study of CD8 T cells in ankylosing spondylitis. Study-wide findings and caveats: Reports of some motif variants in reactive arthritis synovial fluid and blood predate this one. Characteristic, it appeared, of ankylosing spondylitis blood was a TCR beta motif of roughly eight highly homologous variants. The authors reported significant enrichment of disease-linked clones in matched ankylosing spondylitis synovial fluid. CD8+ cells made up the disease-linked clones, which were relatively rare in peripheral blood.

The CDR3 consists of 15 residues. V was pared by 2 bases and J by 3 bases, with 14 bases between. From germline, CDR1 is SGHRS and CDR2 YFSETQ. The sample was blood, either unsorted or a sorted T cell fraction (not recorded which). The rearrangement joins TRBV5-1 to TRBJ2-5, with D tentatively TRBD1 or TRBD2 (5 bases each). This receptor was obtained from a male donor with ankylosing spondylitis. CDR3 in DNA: TGCGCCAGCAGCTTCGCCGGGACCAACGAAGAGACCCAGTACTTC. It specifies CASSFAGTNEETQYF.